This T cell receptor beta chain emerged from a study of regulatory T cells in long-lasting Graves disease (dated by TCRdb to the early 2020s). At the level of the whole study: In the newly diagnosed Graves' disease group, patients had been taking antithyroid drugs for less than 3 months. Persistent Graves' disease patients were compared with newly diagnosed Graves' disease patients by peripheral blood TCR sequencing and RNA sequencing. A total of some 35 samples underwent TCR sequencing: some 13 from persistent and some 20 from newly diagnosed Graves' disease patients. The study was registered as a clinical trial and conducted in China. General study outcomes and caveats: Persistent disease showed preferential use of TRBV28, TRBJ1-2 and TRBJ2-5, whereas newly diagnosed disease favored TRBV20-1 and TRBJ2-1. The study examined only peripheral blood because the primary lesion, thyroid tissue, could not be accessed. The authors noted that the small sample size was a limitation that may lower accuracy. Only the TCR beta chain was sequenced and analyzed. Persistent patients shared more public clonotypes among themselves (around 2,700) than newly diagnosed patients did (about 970). Lower TCR Shannon entropy and fewer highly expanded clones were observed in persistent Graves' disease patients than in newly diagnosed patients, which suggested clonal expansion.

Library generation was performed with multiplex PCR. This sample was sequenced with an Illumina HiSeq 4000. iRepertoire HTBI primers and Arm-PCR amplification of CDR3 regions were used to construct TCR beta libraries. Before sequencing, the PCR products went through gel purification. Regarding the original processing steps: Gene usage analysis of CDR3 amino acid clonotypes relied on the approximately 60 TRBV and 13 to 15 TRBJ segments identified across samples. Filtered high-quality paired reads were merged into contigs using COPE and FqMerger. Contigs were aligned with BLAST to IMGT TRBV, TRBD and TRBJ reference genes, and CDR3 was defined per IMGT. Clonotypes above 0.1% frequency were classified as highly expanded clones. Shannon entropy served as the measure of repertoire diversity, while the Gini coefficient captured V-J evenness. Public clonotypes were defined as clonotypes shared by more than one individual. In-frame beta chains were kept once TCRdb had trimmed the public reads at Q25 with fastp and called clones with MiXCR. Entries that share a CDR3 protein sequence are merged under the most common genes and DNA. It is TCRdb's table, rather than the study itself, that gives the V and J calls and clone size. This sample has hundreds of thousands of distinct CDR3 sequences in its table, and roughly 15% of those were observed once. 18% of the sample is taken by the ten largest.

Trimmed from V: 4 bases; trimmed from J: 7 bases; junction bases lacking a gene match: 12. Based on the germline V gene, the CDR1 and CDR2 sequences are SGHTA and FQGTGA. There are 18 amino acids in the CDR3, from cysteine to phenylalanine inclusive. The only DNA kept is the CDR3, 54 bases in frame from the first base. This clonotype was detected ten times or more. Its antigen is unknown. No base quality values were provided; no much bigger clone lies one nucleotide off. What the time point label conveys for this sample: newly diagnosed GD, antithyroid drugs for less than 3 months. For both TCR sequencing and RNA sequencing, RNA was extracted from PBMCs in TRIzol. The diagnosis of Graves' disease was made according to American Thyroid Association guidelines. Patients for the study were recruited at an endocrinology department in Xi'an, China. Each patient gave about 10 milliliters of peripheral blood, collected in an EDTA anticoagulant tube. Ficoll Paque Plus density gradient separation was used to isolate PBMCs, and no additional T cell sorting was done. An Agilent 2100 Bioanalyzer and agarose gel were used to check RNA quality, while a NanoDrop 2000 measured RNA concentration.

This sample also belongs to another study, concerning T cells in Graves' hyperthyroidism and ophthalmopathy. As that second paper reports: A patient counted as having stable Graves' hyperthyroidism if no progression to ophthalmopathy occurred over 18 months of follow-up. Hyperthyroidism patients were aged 18 to 65 years and newly diagnosed, with disease duration of less than 2 months. Patients with uncontrolled infections, other autoimmune diseases, pregnancy or lactation were excluded. Diagnoses were based on clinical symptoms, serum thyroxine and TRAb, thyroid ultrasound and orbital computed tomography. For the first round of RT-PCR on the TCR CDR3, the HTBI primer set was used together with the Qiagen OneStep RT-PCR kit. Blood samples also contained most of the expanded thyroid clonotypes (frequency above 0.001), which suggests that blood repertoires may reflect thyroid immune responses. Ophthalmopathy was separated from stable hyperthyroidism by a 13 V-J signature model, with approximately 85% sensitivity and 81% to 83% specificity obtained in cross-validation and 80%/75% obtained in testing. In validation, progression to ophthalmopathy was predicted by the model with almost 71% sensitivity and 72.22% specificity, a median of roughly 6 months before onset. TCR V-J signatures able to tell the groups apart were searched for in a discovery cohort of 95 to 100 patients, of whom more than 40 had Graves' ophthalmopathy and around 58 had stable Graves' hyperthyroidism. Prospective prediction of ophthalmopathy was tested in an independent validation cohort of some 19 hyperthyroidism patients and around 16 patients who later progressed to ophthalmopathy. The 100 or so discovery patients were divided at random into training and test sets in a 7:3 ratio. Thyroid tissue and blood T-cell repertoires from about six Graves' hyperthyroidism patients were also compared in the study. Once sampling was done, hyperthyroidism patients were given methimazole at a starting dose of 30 mg daily, whereas ophthalmopathy patients were given high-dose intravenous methylprednisolone. The libraries were constructed in a second round of multiplex PCR and then size-selected and purified. Paired-end sequencing of the libraries was performed with 100 bp reads on an Illumina HiSeq2000. Raw data were processed with SOAPnuke, discarding reads with adapters, uncalled bases, mean Phred below 15, or no exact constant-primer or identifier match. High-quality paired reads were merged with COPE v1.2.5, and unique nucleotide sequences were defined as clonotypes. MiTCR v1.1 was used to align the clonotypes against IMGT TRBV, TRBD and TRBJ reference segments. The analysis included only V-J combinations with a frequency above 0.0001, which together covered 98% to 99.2% of the repertoires. The TCS score was defined as F50 (clonal expansion) divided by E x V (chaos), with BLOSUM62-based TCRdist calculated between CDR3 peptides within each V-J. Welch's t-statistics and random forest reduced roughly 530 V-J features to 13, which were used in a naive Bayes classifier (R e1071). Sample size was not statistically predetermined, and investigators were not blinded to group allocation. TCR Vbeta CDR3 sequencing of 135 peripheral blood samples (under 45 ophthalmopathy, 70 to 85 hyperthyroidism and approximately 17 progressor patients) is reported in the paper.

The TCR was taken from a woman between 25 and 40 years old with Graves disease. Donor details come from another sample of the same person, matched by shared clones. This specimen consisted of peripheral blood mononuclear cells (PBMCs), obtained at new diagnosis, from a patient treated with antithyroid drugs. The chain was built from TRBV7-3 and TRBJ2-1, with 14 bases in between that match TRBD2. The CDR3 in this case is CASSSLAGGTSGRNEQFF. In nucleotide form, the sequence is TGTGCCAGCAGCTCTCTGGCAGGGGGGACTAGCGGGAGAAATGAGCAGTTCTTC. Supplemented by the reference TRBV7-3 and TRBJ2-1 proteins around the CDR3, the complete variable domain is GAGVSQTPSNKVTEKGKYVELRCDPISGHTALYWYRQSLGQGPEFLIYFQGTGAADDSGLPNDRFFAVRPEGSVSTLKIQRTERGDSAVYLCASSSLAGGTSGRNEQFFGPGTRLTVL.